These T cell receptor beta chains were read from a single sample in a study of beta chain features in type 1 diabetes. Data came from immunoSEQ multiplex PCR; TCRdb stores just in-frame clones and leaves some out. The sample lists fewer than 400,000 clones; 6.5% to 10% were seen once. Sequencing was done on a sample of central memory CD4+ T cells from blood. These receptors originate from a woman younger than 30 in good health. CDR3s include the opening cysteine and the closing phenylalanine or tryptophan. Each record gives: V gene, J gene, clone size, D gene, CDR3 DNA, CDR3 protein. A D gene is named only where the DNA matches it firmly. Not every row has a clone size; where given, it reads once, few, many or a size class.

v_call: TRBV27
j_call: TRBJ2-2
clone_size: few
d_call: -
cdr3_nt: TGTGCCAGCAGGGACGACAGATACACCGGGGAGCTGTTTTTT
cdr3_aa: CASRDDRYTGELFF

v_call: TRBV2
j_call: TRBJ1-2
clone_size: few
d_call: TRBD1
cdr3_nt: TGTGCCAGCAGTACCGGGACAGAAATTTATGGCTACACCTTC
cdr3_aa: CASSTGTEIYGYTF

v_call: TRBV6-6
j_call: TRBJ2-5
clone_size: few
d_call: -
cdr3_nt: TGTGCCAGCAGAAAGCGCCCACGGGGGCAAGAGACCCAGTACTTC
cdr3_aa: CASRKRPRGQETQYF

v_call: TRBV5-1
j_call: TRBJ2-7
clone_size: few
d_call: -
cdr3_nt: TGCGCCAGCAGCTTGGCCGCGGGGAGGTCCTACGAGCAGTACTTC
cdr3_aa: CASSLAAGRSYEQYF

v_call: TRBV18
j_call: TRBJ1-3
clone_size: -
d_call: TRBD1
cdr3_nt: TGTGCCAGCACCGGACAGGGGGCGATTGGAAACACCATATATTTT
cdr3_aa: CASTGQGAIGNTIYF

v_call: TRBV6-5
j_call: TRBJ2-5
clone_size: few
d_call: -
cdr3_nt: TGTGCCAGCAAAACGGGACGGGGGAGAGAGACCCAGTACTTC
cdr3_aa: CASKTGRGRETQYF

v_call: TRBV10-3
j_call: TRBJ2-5
clone_size: -
d_call: TRBD2
cdr3_nt: TGTGCCATCAGTGAAATCCCGGCGGGAGCGTCAGAGACCCAGTACTTC
cdr3_aa: CAISEIPAGASETQYF

v_call: TRBV7-2
j_call: TRBJ2-2
clone_size: many
d_call: TRBD1
cdr3_nt: TGTGCCAGCAGCTTTCGACAGGGGGCTGGCGGGGAGCTGTTTTTT
cdr3_aa: CASSFRQGAGGELFF

v_call: TRBV7-9
j_call: TRBJ2-3
clone_size: few
d_call: TRBD2
cdr3_nt: TGTGCCAGCAGCTTCGGACTAGCGGAAAGCACAGATACGCAGTATTTT
cdr3_aa: CASSFGLAESTDTQYF

v_call: TRBV6-6
j_call: TRBJ2-5
clone_size: -
d_call: -
cdr3_nt: TGTGCCAGCAGTTACCGGGGGCGGGAAGAGACCCAGTACTTC
cdr3_aa: CASSYRGREETQYF

v_call: TRBV7-2
j_call: TRBJ2-1
clone_size: few
d_call: -
cdr3_nt: TGTGCCAGCAGCTTAGGTCTACCACGTAACAATGAGCAGTTCTTC
cdr3_aa: CASSLGLPRNNEQFF

v_call: TRBV7-2
j_call: TRBJ2-7
clone_size: -
d_call: -
cdr3_nt: TGTGCCAGCAGCCCTATGGCGGGATACGAGCAGTACTTC
cdr3_aa: CASSPMAGYEQYF

v_call: TRBV7-9
j_call: TRBJ1-2
clone_size: few
d_call: TRBD1
cdr3_nt: TGTGCCAGCAGCCTCGACGGACAGGACTATGGCTACACCTTC
cdr3_aa: CASSLDGQDYGYTF

v_call: TRBV4-3
j_call: TRBJ2-1
clone_size: few
d_call: -
cdr3_nt: TGCGCCAGCAGCCCTAGCAATGGTGAGCAGTTCTTC
cdr3_aa: CASSPSNGEQFF

v_call: TRBV11-3
j_call: TRBJ2-3
clone_size: few
d_call: -
cdr3_nt: TGTGCCAGCAGTCGGAGGACGACGACAGATACGCAGTATTTT
cdr3_aa: CASSRRTTTDTQYF

v_call: TRBV28
j_call: TRBJ2-3
clone_size: few
d_call: TRBD2
cdr3_nt: TGTGCCAGCAGTCCCCAACCGGGCTTCCGCGGGAGCAACACAGATACGCAGTATTTT
cdr3_aa: CASSPQPGFRGSNTDTQYF

v_call: TRBV28
j_call: TRBJ1-2
clone_size: few
d_call: -
cdr3_nt: TGTGCCAGCAGTTTTTCACGGGTCTATGGCTACACCTTC
cdr3_aa: CASSFSRVYGYTF

v_call: TRBV7-6
j_call: TRBJ2-5
clone_size: few
d_call: -
cdr3_nt: TGTGCCAGCAGCTTAGCGGGCCAGGCCCAGTACTTC
cdr3_aa: CASSLAGQAQYF

v_call: TRBV6-5
j_call: TRBJ2-7
clone_size: -
d_call: -
cdr3_nt: TGTGCCAGCAGTTACTCGACGGCAGGCTCCTACGAGCAGTACTTC
cdr3_aa: CASSYSTAGSYEQYF

v_call: TRBV28
j_call: TRBJ1-2
clone_size: many
d_call: TRBD1
cdr3_nt: TGTGCCAGCAGTACGCCTGGACAGGGAGGTCTTGGCTACACCTTC
cdr3_aa: CASSTPGQGGLGYTF

v_call: TRBV5-5
j_call: TRBJ2-1
clone_size: few
d_call: TRBD1
cdr3_nt: TGTGCCAGCACAAAGGGGGACAGCTCCTACAATGAGCAGTTCTTC
cdr3_aa: CASTKGDSSYNEQFF

v_call: TRBV2
j_call: TRBJ2-4
clone_size: few
d_call: -
cdr3_nt: TGTGCCAGCAGTGAAGCGCTCGGTCTTAAAAACATTCAGTACTTC
cdr3_aa: CASSEALGLKNIQYF

v_call: TRBV28
j_call: TRBJ1-5
clone_size: few
d_call: TRBD1
cdr3_nt: TGTGCCAGCGGGCTGGGACAGGCACATCAGCCCCAGCATTTT
cdr3_aa: CASGLGQAHQPQHF

v_call: TRBV18
j_call: TRBJ2-2
clone_size: -
d_call: -
cdr3_nt: TGTGCCAGCTCACCAGCAGGGACGAACACCGGGGAGCTGTTTTTT
cdr3_aa: CASSPAGTNTGELFF

v_call: TRBV7-2
j_call: TRBJ2-3
clone_size: -
d_call: -
cdr3_nt: TGTGCCAGCAGCTTAGCTGGGGGCTCAGATACGCAGTATTTT
cdr3_aa: CASSLAGGSDTQYF

v_call: TRBV5-1
j_call: TRBJ2-1
clone_size: few
d_call: TRBD2
cdr3_nt: TGCGCCAGCAGCTTGGTGGCGCCGACTAGCGGGAGCTATGAGCAGTTCTTC
cdr3_aa: CASSLVAPTSGSYEQFF

v_call: TRBV5-4
j_call: TRBJ2-5
clone_size: few
d_call: TRBD1
cdr3_nt: TGTGCCAGCAGCACCCGACAGGGTATGGAAGAGACCCAGTACTTC
cdr3_aa: CASSTRQGMEETQYF

v_call: TRBV29-1
j_call: TRBJ1-2
clone_size: few
d_call: -
cdr3_nt: TGCAGCGTTGTGGGCCGGGGACTCAACTATGGCTACACCTTC
cdr3_aa: CSVVGRGLNYGYTF

v_call: TRBV2
j_call: TRBJ1-5
clone_size: -
d_call: TRBD1
cdr3_nt: TGTGCCAGCAGCCCCCTGGGACAGATCTATAGCAATCAGCCCCAGCATTTT
cdr3_aa: CASSPLGQIYSNQPQHF

v_call: TRBV18
j_call: TRBJ2-1
clone_size: few
d_call: -
cdr3_nt: TGTGCCAGCTCGGAAAACAGGGTCAAGGGAAATCATGAGCAGTTCTTC
cdr3_aa: CASSENRVKGNHEQFF

v_call: TRBV7-6
j_call: TRBJ2-7
clone_size: -
d_call: TRBD2
cdr3_nt: TGTGCCAGCAGCCTCGGAGGCGGACCGGGACTAGCGTACGAGCAGTACTTC
cdr3_aa: CASSLGGGPGLAYEQYF

v_call: TRBV4-2
j_call: TRBJ2-1
clone_size: -
d_call: -
cdr3_nt: TGTGCCAGCAGCCAAGAACCGGCGGGGAGCTCCTACAATGAGCAGTTCTTC
cdr3_aa: CASSQEPAGSSYNEQFF

v_call: TRBV11-2
j_call: TRBJ1-3
clone_size: -
d_call: -
cdr3_nt: TGTGCCAGCAGCTTAGCAGGAAGCAGCGGAAACACCATATATTTT
cdr3_aa: CASSLAGSSGNTIYF

v_call: TRBV7-3
j_call: TRBJ2-5
clone_size: few
d_call: -
cdr3_nt: TGTGCCAGCAGCTTATCCAGGGGAGCGGAGACCCAGTACTTC
cdr3_aa: CASSLSRGAETQYF

v_call: TRBV7-8
j_call: TRBJ2-7
clone_size: -
d_call: -
cdr3_nt: TGTGCCAGCAGCCTTCGCTACGAGCAGTACTTC
cdr3_aa: CASSLRYEQYF

v_call: TRBV7-9
j_call: TRBJ2-1
clone_size: few
d_call: -
cdr3_nt: TGTGCCAGCAGCTTTCGACTGGCGTACAATGAGCAGTTCTTC
cdr3_aa: CASSFRLAYNEQFF

v_call: TRBV4-2
j_call: TRBJ2-5
clone_size: many
d_call: TRBD2
cdr3_nt: TGTGCCAGCAGCCCTCAGGAGCGGGAGAAAGAGACCCAGTACTTC
cdr3_aa: CASSPQEREKETQYF

v_call: TRBV7-9
j_call: TRBJ2-5
clone_size: -
d_call: -
cdr3_nt: TGTGCCAGCAGCTTAGTAGGGGGGGAGACCCAGTACTTC
cdr3_aa: CASSLVGGETQYF

v_call: TRBV9
j_call: TRBJ2-7
clone_size: -
d_call: TRBD2
cdr3_nt: TGTGCCAGCAGTCATAGCGGGAGCGCCCGAATGGGGGAGCAGTACTTC
cdr3_aa: CASSHSGSARMGEQYF

v_call: TRBV21-1
j_call: TRBJ2-7
clone_size: -
d_call: -
cdr3_nt: TGTGCCAGCAGCAAAGGAGGCCTAGGGACCTACGAGCAGTACTTC
cdr3_aa: CASSKGGLGTYEQYF

v_call: TRBV4-2
j_call: TRBJ1-2
clone_size: many
d_call: TRBD1
cdr3_nt: TGTGCCAGCAGCCAACTGACAGGGGGTGGTGGCTACACCTTC
cdr3_aa: CASSQLTGGGGYTF

v_call: TRBV7-2
j_call: TRBJ2-7
clone_size: -
d_call: -
cdr3_nt: TGTGCCAGCAGCGACACGGGATTGTCCTACGAGCAGTACTTC
cdr3_aa: CASSDTGLSYEQYF

v_call: TRBV5-1
j_call: TRBJ1-1
clone_size: few
d_call: -
cdr3_nt: TGCGCCAGCACAGATTCTACAATGAACACTGAAGCTTTCTTT
cdr3_aa: CASTDSTMNTEAFF

v_call: TRBV20-1
j_call: TRBJ2-5
clone_size: few
d_call: -
cdr3_nt: TGCAGTGCTACAGAAGAGACCCAGTACTTC
cdr3_aa: CSATEETQYF

v_call: TRBV6-6
j_call: TRBJ1-5
clone_size: -
d_call: TRBD1
cdr3_nt: TGTGCCAGCAGTTTGACAGGGGTTACTCAGCCCCAGCATTTT
cdr3_aa: CASSLTGVTQPQHF

v_call: TRBV15
j_call: TRBJ2-1
clone_size: many
d_call: -
cdr3_nt: TGTGCCACCAGCTTGAGGCGGAGTAGCGCTGAGCAGTTCTTC
cdr3_aa: CATSLRRSSAEQFF

v_call: TRBV27
j_call: TRBJ2-5
clone_size: -
d_call: -
cdr3_nt: TGTGCCAGCAGTTTTGTGCTGGCCGGGCAGCAGTACTTC
cdr3_aa: CASSFVLAGQQYF

v_call: TRBV5-4
j_call: TRBJ2-3
clone_size: few
d_call: -
cdr3_nt: TGTGCCAGCCAATCCGCCCAGGGCGCGGATACGCAGTATTTT
cdr3_aa: CASQSAQGADTQYF